The clone carrying this T cell receptor (beta chain) was observed at least ten times. The V gene's germline CDR1 is MNHEY and CDR2 SVGEGT. This CDR3 spans 14 amino acids. The germline V and J ends were trimmed by 4 bases and 4 bases, with 11 bases remaining between them. RNA transcripts provided the source from which TCR beta CDR3 regions were amplified. HTBI primers were employed in a first-round RT-PCR of the TCR CDR3. TCRdb independently ran MiXCR on the multiplex PCR reads; one entry per CDR3 protein. The sample contains fewer than 750,000 distinct CDR3 sequences, about 15% of which appear only once. Ophthalmopathy in the patients scored at least 3 on Clinical Activity Score and at least 4 on NOSPECS grade, lasting under 3 months. It was uncontrolled infection, other autoimmune disease, pregnancy or lactation that excluded patients. These data belong to a study of T cells in Graves' hyperthyroidism and ophthalmopathy. Study overall: Peripheral blood sampling occurred at initial diagnosis, before any treatment.

This TCR was sampled from a woman aged 40-49 years with Graves' ophthalmopathy. The chain combines TRBV6-2 or TRBV6-3 with TRBJ1-5, with no clear D. The sample consisted of blood. CDR3 sequence (DNA): TGTGCCAGCAGTTTAACTAACCGTAATCAGCCCCAGCATTTT. This sequence encodes CASSLTNRNQPQHF.